This T cell receptor beta chain was recorded in a study of control samples from healthy donors and cancer patients. TCRdb's table, derived via immunoSEQ multiplex PCR, lists solely in-frame clones and lacks some. The repertoire has about 120,000 clones, 89% of them found once; the top ten carry about two fifths. CDR3 length: 15 amino acids. V lost 7 bases to trimming and J lost 0 bases, with 10 bases between them. CDR1 is KGHSH, CDR2 LQKENI, per germline. This clone was detected only once. V gene TRBV18 combines with J gene TRBJ2-6, with D unclear. Sequencing was done on a sample of blood. This clonotype was sampled from a man aged 45-60 years in good health. The CDR3 DNA sequence: TGTGCCAGCTTCCAAGTCTCCTCTGGGGCCAACGTCCTGACTTTC. Translating gives CASFQVSSGANVLTF.